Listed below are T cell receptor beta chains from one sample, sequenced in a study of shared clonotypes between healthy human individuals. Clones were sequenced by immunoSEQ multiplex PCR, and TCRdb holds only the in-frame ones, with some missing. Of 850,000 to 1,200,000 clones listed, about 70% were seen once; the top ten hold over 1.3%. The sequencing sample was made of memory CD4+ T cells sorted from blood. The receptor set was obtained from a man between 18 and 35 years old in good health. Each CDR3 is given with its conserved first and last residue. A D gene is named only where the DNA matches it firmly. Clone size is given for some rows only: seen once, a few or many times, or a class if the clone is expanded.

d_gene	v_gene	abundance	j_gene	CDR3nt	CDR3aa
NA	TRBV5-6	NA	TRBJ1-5	TGTGCCAGCAGCTTGGCAGCGGGGTGGCCCCAGCATTTT	CASSLAAGWPQHF
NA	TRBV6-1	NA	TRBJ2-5	TGTGCCAGCAGAGAAGAGACCCAGTACTTC	CASREETQYF
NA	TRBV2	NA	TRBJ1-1	TGTGCCAGCAGTGACAGGGAGGACACTGAAGCTTTCTTT	CASSDREDTEAFF
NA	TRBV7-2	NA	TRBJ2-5	TGTGCCAGCAGCTTATTGGCCGACGGAGAGACCCAGTACTTC	CASSLLADGETQYF
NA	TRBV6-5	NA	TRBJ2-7	TGTGCCAGCAGCAACCCGGGACAAATCTACGAGCAGTACTTC	CASSNPGQIYEQYF
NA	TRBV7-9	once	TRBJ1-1	TGTGCCAGCAGCTTAGCGCCCAACCTGGGAACTGAAGCTTTCTTT	CASSLAPNLGTEAFF
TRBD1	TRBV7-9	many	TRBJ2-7	TGTGCCAGCAGCCGTACAGGGGGCGGCTACGAGCAGTACTTC	CASSRTGGGYEQYF
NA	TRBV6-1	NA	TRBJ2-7	TGTGCCACCGACAGAAAGTACGAGCAGTACTTC	CATDRKYEQYF
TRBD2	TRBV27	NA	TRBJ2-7	TGTGCCAGCAGTTTGGTCCCTAGCGGGAACTACGAGCAGTACTTC	CASSLVPSGNYEQYF
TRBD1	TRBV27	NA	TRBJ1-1	TGTGCCAGCAGTGGGACAGCAAACACTGAAGCTTTCTTT	CASSGTANTEAFF
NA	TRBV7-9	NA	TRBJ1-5	TGTGCCAGCAGCTTCGGGGGAGGAGGCAATCAGCCCCAGCATTTT	CASSFGGGGNQPQHF
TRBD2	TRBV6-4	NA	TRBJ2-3	TGTGCCAGCAGTGACCTCCCTAGCGGGGGGCGCACAGATACGCAGTATTTT	CASSDLPSGGRTDTQYF
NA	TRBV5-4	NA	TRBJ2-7	TGTGCCAGCAGCCACGGTTATGGGCCAAACTCCTACGAGCAGTACTTC	CASSHGYGPNSYEQYF
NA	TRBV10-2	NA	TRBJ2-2	TGCGCCAGCAGGGACAGACTAGGGGGAAGGGCCGGGGAGCTGTTTTTT	CASRDRLGGRAGELFF
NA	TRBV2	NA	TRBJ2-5	TGTGCCAGCAGTGAAGGGGACATCCAAGAGACCCAGTACTTC	CASSEGDIQETQYF
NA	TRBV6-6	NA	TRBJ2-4	TGTGCCAGCAGTGACAACAGGGGGGGAAACATTCAGTACTTC	CASSDNRGGNIQYF
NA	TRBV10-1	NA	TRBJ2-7	TGCGCCAGCAGTGAGTCTGGGCTCGGGCACGAGCAGTACTTC	CASSESGLGHEQYF
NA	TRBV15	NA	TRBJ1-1	TGTGCCACCAGCAGAGGGGCAGGAAATATGAACACTGAAGCTTTCTTT	CATSRGAGNMNTEAFF
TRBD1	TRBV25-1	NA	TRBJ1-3	TGTGCCAGCAGTTCGCTGACAGGGCCCTCTGGAAACACCATATATTTT	CASSSLTGPSGNTIYF
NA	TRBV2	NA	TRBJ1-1	TGTGCCAGCCTACTTGGGGTAAACACTGAAGCTTTCTTT	CASLLGVNTEAFF
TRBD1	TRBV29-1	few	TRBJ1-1	TGCAGCGCCTGGACAGGGACGAACACTGAAGCTTTCTTT	CSAWTGTNTEAFF
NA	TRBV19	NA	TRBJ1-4	TGTGCCAGTTGGGGCGAAAAACTGTTTTTT	CASWGEKLFF
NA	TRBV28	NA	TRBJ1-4	TGTGCCAGCAGTTCAGGGACCATTCATGAAAAACTGTTTTTT	CASSSGTIHEKLFF
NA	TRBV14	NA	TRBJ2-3	TGTGCCAGCAGCCAGGCTAGGAGCACAGATACGCAGTATTTT	CASSQARSTDTQYF
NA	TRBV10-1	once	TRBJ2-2	TGCGCCAGCAGTGAGTTCCAGACCACCGGGGAGCTGTTTTTT	CASSEFQTTGELFF
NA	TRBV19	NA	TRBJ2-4	TGTGCCAGTAGTTTGAGACAGGAAAACATTCAGTACTTC	CASSLRQENIQYF
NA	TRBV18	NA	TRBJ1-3	TGTGCCAGCTCACCCAGACTCCTAAAGGACTCTGGAAACACCATATATTTT	CASSPRLLKDSGNTIYF
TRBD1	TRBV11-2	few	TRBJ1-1	TGTGCCAGCAGCTTAGGGGGGTACAGGGGGAGTACTGAAGCTTTCTTT	CASSLGGYRGSTEAFF
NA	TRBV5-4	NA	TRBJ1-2	TGTGCCAGCAGCTCAGAGGGGAGAGCTAACTATGGCTACACCTTC	CASSSEGRANYGYTF
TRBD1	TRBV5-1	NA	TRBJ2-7	TGCGCCAGCAGCGTCGAGCCGGGACAGGGGCTCTACGAGCAGTACTTC	CASSVEPGQGLYEQYF
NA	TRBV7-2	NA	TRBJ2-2	TGTGCCAGCAGGCAGTTGGTCGGCACCGGGGAGCTGTTTTTT	CASRQLVGTGELFF
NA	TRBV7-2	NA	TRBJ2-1	TGTGCCAGCAGCTTATTAAATGAGCAGTTCTTC	CASSLLNEQFF
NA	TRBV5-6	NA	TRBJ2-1	TGTGCCAGCAGCATTGAGGGGACTTTACAGTTCTTC	CASSIEGTLQFF
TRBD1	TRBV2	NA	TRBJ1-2	TGTGCCAGCAGTCCGAGGACAGGAGCTAACTATGGCTACACCTTC	CASSPRTGANYGYTF
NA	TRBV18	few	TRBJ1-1	TGTGCCAGCTCACCCGGTTCCCTTATCACTGAAGCTTTCTTT	CASSPGSLITEAFF
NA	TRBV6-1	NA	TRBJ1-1	TGTGCCAGCTCGGACCTGCGGGCTGAAGCTTTCTTT	CASSDLRAEAFF
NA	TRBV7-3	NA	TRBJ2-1	TGTGCCAGCAGCCCCAAGGGGACCTACAATGAGCAGTTCTTC	CASSPKGTYNEQFF
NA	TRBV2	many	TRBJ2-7	TGTGCCAGCAGCGTCTTCGCAAGCTCCTACGAGCAGTACTTC	CASSVFASSYEQYF
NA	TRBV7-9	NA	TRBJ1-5	TGTGCCAGCAGCCGGGACCCTTCAGGGCCCCAGCATTTT	CASSRDPSGPQHF
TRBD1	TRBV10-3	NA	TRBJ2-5	TGTGCCACCAGGGAATCGACAGGGGGAGAGACCCAGTACTTC	CATRESTGGETQYF
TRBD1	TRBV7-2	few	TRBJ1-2	TGTGCCAGCAGCTCTCGTGGGACAGGGGTTAACTATGGCTACACCTTC	CASSSRGTGVNYGYTF
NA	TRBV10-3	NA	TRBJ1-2	TGTGCCATCAGTGCAGCCGGGACAATCTATGGCTACACCTTC	CAISAAGTIYGYTF
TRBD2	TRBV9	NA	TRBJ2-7	TGTGCCAGCAGCGTAGATGCGGGAGGGCCTTACGAGCAGTACTTC	CASSVDAGGPYEQYF
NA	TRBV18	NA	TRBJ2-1	TGTGCCAGCTCACCACCGAACCGCGACAATGAGCAGTTCTTC	CASSPPNRDNEQFF
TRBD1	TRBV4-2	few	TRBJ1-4	TGTGCCAGCAGCCCAGCCCCGGGCGCAGGGGGCAAAGTGGAAAAACTGTTTTTT	CASSPAPGAGGKVEKLFF
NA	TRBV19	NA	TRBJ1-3	TGTGCCAGTAGTATCCCGGGGTCTTCTGGAAACACCATATATTTT	CASSIPGSSGNTIYF